What follows are 26 T cell receptor beta chains derived from one specimen sequenced in a study of shared clonotypes between healthy human individuals. Method: immunoSEQ multiplex PCR; TCRdb's copy keeps in-frame clones and lacks some. The data show millions of clones, 85% to 95% seen once. Sequenced input: naive CD4+ T cells sorted from blood. Noted subset: CD45RA+ positively selected. The receptors originated from a man between 18 and 35 years old in good health.

This rearrangement joins TRBV2 to TRBJ1-2, with no clear D. Trimming removed 0 bases from V and 7 bases from J, with 9 bases in between. The germline V gene has CDR1 SNHLY and CDR2 FYNNEI. This CDR3 is 13 amino acids long. The CDR3 DNA follows: TGTGCCAGCAGTGAAGCGCCACGAGGTGGCTACACCTTC. It is translated as CASSEAPRGGYTF.

The chain combines TRBV10-2 with TRBJ2-3, with unresolved D. V was cut by 0 bases and J by 1 base, with 8 bases left in between. This CDR3 has 15 amino acids. Germline V CDR1 and CDR2: WSHSY, SAAADI. The CDR3 bases are TGCGCCAGCAGTGAGTCCTCTGGCCGCACAGATACGCAGTATTTT. Amino acids: CASSESSGRTDTQYF.

The chain recombines TRBV30 with TRBJ1-2; D unresolved. CDR1 and CDR2 from the germline V gene are GTSNPN and SVGIG (reference sequence). This CDR3 is 11 amino acids long. Trimming removed 8 bases from V and 5 bases from J, with 12 bases in between. As DNA, the CDR3 is TGTGCCATGGAGATCCTGTATGGCTACACCTTC. Encoded protein: CAMEILYGYTF.

The DNA for the CDR3 is TGTGCCAGCAGCCTCGGGACTCACTCGAGGGAGCAGTACTTC. It translates to CASSLGTHSREQYF. V usage is TRBV7-2 and J usage is TRBJ2-7, with TRBD2 as a possible D gene (6 bases). Deletions cut 5 bases from V and 7 bases from J, with 18 bases between. The CDR3 contains 14 residues. Germline loops: CDR1 SGHTA, CDR2 FQGNSA.

This clone was seen only a few times. This chain connects TRBV14 to TRBJ1-1; D is possibly TRBD1 (5 bases). The CDR3 runs 13 residues. In germline, CDR1 is SGHDN, CDR2 FVKESK. Trimming took 5 bases from V and 1 from J, leaving 8 bases between them. CDR3 amino acids: CASSATGNTEAFF. DNA of the CDR3: TGTGCCAGCAGCGCTACAGGGAACACTGAAGCTTTCTTT.

The chain has TRBV6-5 and TRBJ2-5; weak D call: TRBD1 (5 bases). The CDR3 has 12 residues. Germline-derived CDR1 and CDR2 are MNHEY and SVGAGI. Trimming stripped 6 bases from V and 5 bases from J, with 10 bases between. The CDR3, as DNA: TGTGCCAGCAGCAGGACAACGGAGACCCAGTACTTC. Translating gives CASSRTTETQYF.

This clone has only a few counts. The chain links TRBV19 to TRBJ1-6; D unresolved. Trimming removed 7 bases at V and 2 bases at J, with 15 bases between. Germline V gives CDR1 LNHDA, CDR2 SQIVND (reference sequence). The CDR3 is made up of 16 amino acids. CDR3 nucleotides: TGTGCCAGTACCCCTTCGAGAGGGACCTATAATTCACCCCTCCACTTT. Translating gives CASTPSRGTYNSPLHF.

The genes are TRBV13 and TRBJ2-7; 9 nucleotides match TRBD1. Germline V gene lookup returns CDR1 PRHDT and CDR2 FYEKMQ (reference sequence). There are 14 residues in the CDR3. After removal of 5 bases from V and 7 bases from J, the junction contained 9 bases not matched to a gene. The CDR3 nucleotides read TGTGCCAGCAGCATCACCGGGACAGGGTGGGAGCAGTACTTC. Protein: CASSITGTGWEQYF.

This chain uses TRBV25-1 with TRBJ1-5, with unresolved D. In germline, CDR1 is MGHDK, CDR2 SYGVNS. The CDR3 runs to 13 residues. V was trimmed by 10 bases and J by 4 bases, leaving 14 bases between them. CDR3 residues: CANRRSRNQPQHF. The CDR3 DNA follows: TGTGCCAACCGAAGATCGAGGAATCAGCCCCAGCATTTT.

This chain uses TRBV5-4 with TRBJ1-1; no clear D gene. Per the germline V gene, CDR1 is SGHNT and CDR2 is YYREEE (reference sequence). This CDR3 is built from 14 residues. V dropped 4 bases and J dropped 8 bases, with 18 bases sitting between them. The CDR3 bases are TGTGCCAGCAGCCGGGAAGGGAGAGTGGGCGAAGCTTTCTTT. This gives the protein CASSREGRVGEAFF.

The chain combines TRBV10-1 with TRBJ2-3, with 10 bases fitting TRBD1. V lost 4 bases and J lost 4; bases outside the gene matches: 5. The germline CDR1 and CDR2 sequences are WNHNN and SYGVQD (reference sequence). The CDR3 runs 15 residues. The CDR3 region is CASSGDRGWADTQYF. The CDR3 nucleotides are TGCGCCAGCAGTGGGGACAGGGGCTGGGCAGATACGCAGTATTTT.

The chain has TRBV7-9 and TRBJ2-3, with D possibly being TRBD1 (6 bases). V dropped 5 bases and J dropped 2 bases, with 14 bases sitting between them. The CDR3 is made up of 15 amino acids. CDR1 and CDR2 (germline): SEHNR, FQNEAQ (reference sequence). CDR3 nucleotides: TGTGCCAGCAGCACAACAGGGATCATCACAGATACGCAGTATTTT. It specifies CASSTTGIITDTQYF. Filled out from reference TRBV7-9 and TRBJ2-3, the complete variable domain reads DTGVSQNPRHKITKRGQNVTFRCDPISEHNRLYWYRQTLGQGPEFLTYFQNEAQLEKSRLLSDRFSAERPKGSFSTLEIQRTEQGDSAMYLCASSTTGIITDTQYFGPGTRLTVL.

The V call is TRBV7-3, the J call TRBJ2-2, with 10 bases matching TRBD1. The CDR3 loop spans 16 amino acids. Germline V gives CDR1 SGHTA, CDR2 FQGTGA. The ends lost 5 bases at V and 5 bases at J; junction bases unmatched: 8. CDR3 sequence (DNA): TGTGCCAGCAGCGCACGGGACAGGGGCGGAACCGGGGAGCTGTTTTTT. Translation gives CASSARDRGGTGELFF.

The rearrangement links TRBV9 to TRBJ2-1; the D is unclear. CDR1 is SGDLS, CDR2 YYNGEE, per germline. CDR3 length: 13 residues. Trimming cost V 2 bases and J 9 bases, with 12 bases left between them. The CDR3 DNA sequence: TGTGCCAGCAGCGTCGCTAGTGTGTCTGAGCAGTTCTTC. Encoded protein: CASSVASVSEQFF.

The rearrangement joins TRBV7-6 to TRBJ2-7, with D perhaps TRBD2 (7 bases). Deletions cut 5 bases from V and 2 bases from J, with 16 bases between. Germline CDR1 and CDR2: SGHVS and FNYEAQ. The CDR3 runs to 15 residues. CDR3 amino acids: CASSVGGTTTYEQYF. DNA for the CDR3: TGTGCCAGCAGCGTGGGGGGGACAACAACCTACGAGCAGTACTTC.

A remark on this clone: At the DNA level, this CDR3 is encoded by other sequences in the same sample as well. The V call is TRBV19, the J call TRBJ2-3; D is uncertain. The CDR3 is made up of 11 amino acids. Between the trimmed V and J ends, which lost 8 bases and 0 bases, there was a span of 3 bases. Germline lookup yields CDR1 LNHDA and CDR2 SQIVND (reference sequence). The CDR3 reads CASGSTDTQYF. As DNA, the CDR3 is TGTGCCAGTGGGAGCACAGATACGCAGTATTTT.

The CDR3 is CASSLTLGIRETQYF. DNA for the CDR3: TGTGCCAGCAGCTTGACTCTGGGAATACGGGAGACCCAGTACTTC. This chain connects TRBV5-8 to TRBJ2-5; unclear D gene. Germline V gene lookup returns CDR1 SGHTS and CDR2 YDEGEE. The CDR3 has 15 residues. V was trimmed by 1 base and J by 5 bases, leaving 15 bases between them. Based on the CDR3 plus reference TRBV5-8 and TRBJ2-5, the full variable domain is EAGVTQSPTHLIKTRGQQATLRCSPISGHTSVYWYQQALGLGLQFLLWYDEGEERNRGNFPPRFSGRQFPNYSSELNVNALELEDSALYLCASSLTLGIRETQYFGPGTRLLVL.

V and J are TRBV6-1 and TRBJ1-4; D is unresolved. From germline, CDR1 is MNHNS and CDR2 SASEGT. The CDR3 covers 13 residues. The ends were cut back, 6 bases at V and 0 bases at J, with 5 bases in the middle. CDR3 bases: TGTGCCAGCAGGCGGTCAACTAATGAAAAACTGTTTTTT. Its translation: CASRRSTNEKLFF.

The DNA for the CDR3 is TGTGCCACCAGCAGAGATCGTACGGCAGGGTGGATGGATGAGCAGTTCTTC. Its translation is CATSRDRTAGWMDEQFF. The rearrangement uses TRBV15 and TRBJ2-1; a weak D match, TRBD1 (5 bases). The germline V gene has CDR1 LNHNV and CDR2 YYDKDF (reference sequence). Trimming shortened V by 0 bases and J by 8 bases, and 20 bases separated the two germline ends. CDR3 length: 17 residues.

J is TRBJ2-5 and V is TRBV5-1; tentative D call: TRBD2 (5 bases). The CDR3 consists of 13 residues. Germline V lookup: CDR1 SGHRS, CDR2 YFSETQ. V was trimmed by 8 bases and J by 1 base, leaving 12 bases between them. CDR3 nucleotides: TGCGCCAGTCAATTCGGGGTCCAAGAGACCCAGTACTTC. It is translated as CASQFGVQETQYF. The variable domain in full, with the rest retrieved from reference TRBV5-1 and TRBJ2-5, is KAGVTQTPRYLIKTRGQQVTLSCSPISGHRSVSWYQQTPGQGLQFLFEYFSETQRNKGNFPGRFSGRQFSNSRSEMNVSTLELGDSALYLCASQFGVQETQYFGPGTRLLVL.

The rearrangement uses TRBV2 and TRBJ1-2; weak D call: TRBD1 (5 bases). Germline values: CDR1 SNHLY, CDR2 FYNNEI. Deletions cut 4 bases from V and 7 bases from J, with 16 bases between. CDR3 length equals 14 residues. The CDR3, as DNA: TGTGCCAGCAGTGTGGGTGGCAGGGCGGGTGGCTACACCTTC. Its translation: CASSVGGRAGGYTF.

The rearrangement uses TRBV16 and TRBJ1-1; a weak D match, TRBD1 (6 bases). Germline-derived CDR1 and CDR2 are KGHSY and FQNENV. The length of the CDR3 is 15 residues. Trimming stripped 0 bases from V and 4 bases from J, with 12 bases between. The CDR3 nucleotides read TGTGCCAGCAGCCAATCGGGGCAGGGGAGCACTGAAGCTTTCTTT. This sequence encodes CASSQSGQGSTEAFF.

The gene calls are TRBV2 and TRBJ2-1; D unresolved. The V gene lost 5 bases and the J gene lost 4 bases, with 6 bases spanning the gap. Germline CDR1 is SNHLY and CDR2 is FYNNEI. The CDR3 length is 12 residues. In DNA, the CDR3 is TGTGCCAGCAGTTCCCTTTACAATGAGCAGTTCTTC. It yields the protein CASSSLYNEQFF.

This chain joins TRBV5-4 and TRBJ2-5; 7 bases map to TRBD2. The CDR3 runs to 16 residues. Trimming removed 0 bases from V and 7 bases from J; junction bases left unmatched: 12. CDR1 is SGHNT and CDR2 is YYREEE in the germline V gene (reference sequence). The CDR3 spells CASSLAASGVVGTQYF. Written as DNA, the CDR3 is TGTGCCAGCAGCTTGGCCGCTAGCGGTGTCGTCGGGACCCAGTACTTC.

The genes are TRBV5-1 and TRBJ1-2, with TRBD1 matching 9 bases. CDR1 and CDR2 from the germline V gene are SGHRS and YFSETQ. CDR3 length: 14 residues. V shed 3 bases and J 5 bases; nucleotides not matched to a gene: 5. The CDR3 region is CASSSGTGTYGYTF. The CDR3 nucleotides read TGCGCCAGCAGCTCCGGGACAGGGACTTATGGCTACACCTTC.

The J gene is TRBJ1-1, the V gene TRBV11-3; possibly TRBD1 for D (5 bases). CDR1 SGHNT and CDR2 YENEEA come from the germline V gene. The CDR3 has 15 amino acids. V was shortened by 6 bases and J by 3 bases, with 17 bases between the two germline ends. The CDR3 sequence is CASRSTPDRYTEAFF. The DNA for the CDR3 is TGTGCCAGCAGATCCACCCCTGACAGATACACTGAAGCTTTCTTT.